The 23 T cell receptor beta chains below all came from one sample that was sequenced in a study of spatial heterogeneity in lung cancer. Stated time point: sample taken at primary tumor resection. Extraction of whole RNA from tumor, nontumor lung or frozen PBMC preceded unsorted sequencing. TCRdb analysed the 5' RACE reads with MiXCR anew, one entry per CDR3 protein. The sample yields tens of thousands of distinct CDR3 sequences, roughly 10% seen once. The sample consisted of PBMCs, taken at surgery. The receptors derive from a male donor with early-stage non-small cell lung cancer.

This clonotype has a handful of counts. This chain joins TRBV4-1 and TRBJ2-2; 10 bases agree with TRBD1. With V trimmed by 2 bases and J by 5 bases, 5 bases remained unmatched. Per germline, CDR1 MGHRA and CDR2 YSYEKL. This CDR3 is 16 amino acids long. DNA of the CDR3: TGCGCCAGCAGCCAACGTCCGGGACAGGGGACCGGGGAGCTGTTTTTT. Its translation: CASSQRPGQGTGELFF.

V and J are TRBV7-3 and TRBJ2-3; D not resolved. Per germline, CDR1 SGHTA and CDR2 FQGTGA. This CDR3 region has 15 residues. The germline V and J ends were trimmed by 2 bases and 1 base, with 10 bases remaining between them. CDR3 in amino acids: CASSLGETRTDTQYF. CDR3 sequence (DNA): TGTGCCAGCAGCTTAGGAGAGACACGCACAGATACGCAGTATTTT.

The chain employs TRBV6-2 or TRBV6-3 and TRBJ1-2, with no clear D. V was clipped by 2 bases and J by 4 bases, with 11 bases between them. Germline CDR1 is MNHEY and CDR2 is SVGEGT. The CDR3 sequence is 14 residues long. The CDR3 DNA sequence: TGTGCCAGCAGTTACACGGTGACCCTCTATGGCTACACCTTC. Its protein is CASSYTVTLYGYTF.

The V call is TRBV20-1, the J call TRBJ2-1; tentatively, D is TRBD1 or TRBD2 (5 bases each). This CDR3 is built from 12 residues. Germline CDR1 is DFQATT and CDR2 is SNEGSKA (reference sequence). The V end lost 7 bases, the J end lost 8 bases, and 15 bases lay between the germline ends. Here the CDR3 reads CSVEGRDDEQFF. Here the CDR3 DNA reads TGCAGTGTTGAGGGCAGGGACGATGAGCAGTTCTTC.

This clonotype has a count of ten or more. The V call is TRBV7-3, the J call TRBJ2-2, with a possible D match to TRBD2 (6 bases). The CDR3 contains 15 residues. Germline-derived CDR1 and CDR2 are SGHTA and FQGTGA. Trimming removed 5 bases from V and 7 bases from J, with 17 bases in between. The CDR3 here is CASSPQRGRNGELFF. The CDR3 region has the DNA TGTGCCAGCAGCCCTCAACGGGGGAGGAACGGGGAGCTGTTTTTT. The variable domain in full, completed from reference TRBV7-3 and TRBJ2-2, reads GAGVSQTPSNKVTEKGKYVELRCDPISGHTALYWYRQSLGQGPEFLIYFQGTGAADDSGLPNDRFFAVRPEGSVSTLKIQRTERGDSAVYLCASSPQRGRNGELFFGEGSRLTVL.

The sample holds a few counts of this clonotype. This chain connects TRBV10-2 to TRBJ2-5; D gene ambiguous. Trimming shortened V by 2 bases and J by 5 bases, and 9 bases separated the two germline ends. The CDR3 contains 13 residues. Germline loops: CDR1 WSHSY, CDR2 SAAADI. The CDR3 loop reads CASSEPDRETQYF. The CDR3 DNA is TGCGCCAGCAGTGAGCCGGACCGGGAGACCCAGTACTTC.

Only a few counts were recorded for this clonotype. The rearrangement uses TRBV28 and TRBJ2-7; TRBD1 is a possible D gene (6 bases). The CDR3 has 15 residues. Germline assignment: CDR1 MDHEN and CDR2 SYDVKM. The V and J ends lost 2 bases and 0 bases respectively, with 11 bases between them. The CDR3 DNA reads TGTGCCAGCAGTTTAAAACCGGGACACTCCTACGAGCAGTACTTC. Translating gives CASSLKPGHSYEQYF.

The chain is built from TRBV20-1 and TRBJ2-3; 10 nucleotides agree with TRBD2. With 5 bases clipped from V and 4 bases from J, the junction kept 12 bases outside the gene matches. This CDR3 comprises 16 residues. CDR1 and CDR2 (germline): DFQATT, SNEGSKA (reference sequence). Here the CDR3 DNA reads TGCAGTGCTCAAGACCTCAGCGGGAGGGCGGCAGATACGCAGTATTTT. This translates into CSAQDLSGRAADTQYF.

This clonotype came up many times. The gene calls are TRBV2 and TRBJ2-2, with D hard to call. Trimming removed 5 bases at V and 8 bases at J, with 3 bases between. CDR3 length: 10 amino acids. Germline CDR1 is SNHLY and CDR2 is FYNNEI. Here the CDR3 reads CASSRGELFF. DNA for the CDR3: TGTGCCAGCAGTAGGGGGGAGCTGTTTTTT.

Many counts were recorded for this clonotype. V usage is TRBV13 and J usage is TRBJ2-1, with D possibly being TRBD2 (5 bases). The V end was cut by 2 bases, the J end by 7 bases, with 9 bases between. The germline V gene encodes CDR1 PRHDT and CDR2 FYEKMQ (reference sequence). The CDR3 length is 13 residues. The CDR3 DNA reads as TGTGCCAGCAGCTTACGAGGGTTAAATGAGCAGTTCTTC. The encoded protein is CASSLRGLNEQFF.

This clonotype was observed a handful of times. This sequence joins TRBV20-1 and TRBJ2-7; TRBD1 aligns across 7 bases. This CDR3 is built from 11 residues. The V segment lost 5 bases and the J segment 5 bases; nucleotides outside the gene matches: 3. Germline CDR1 DFQATT, CDR2 SNEGSKA (reference sequence). CDR3 DNA sequence: TGCAGTGCTCCTAGGGGGCACGAGCAGTACTTC. Amino acids: CSAPRGHEQYF.

This clonotype has only a few counts. This chain's CDR3 is CASSLEPSGGYTF. The CDR3 DNA reads as TGCGCCAGCAGCTTGGAACCGTCCGGTGGCTACACCTTC. The rearrangement uses TRBV5-1 and TRBJ1-2, with D unclear. The CDR3 sequence is 13 residues long. Germline CDR1 SGHRS, CDR2 YFSETQ. The V and J ends lost 0 bases and 7 bases respectively, with 10 bases between them.

This clonotype was counted ten times or more. The V call is TRBV5-1, the J call TRBJ2-5, with 8 bases that match TRBD1. The CDR3 runs to 14 residues. Germline CDR1 reads SGHRS; CDR2 reads YFSETQ. With 5 bases clipped from V and 3 bases from J, the junction kept 6 bases outside the gene matches. The CDR3: CASRTGAGEETQYF. The CDR3, as DNA: TGCGCCAGCAGGACAGGGGCAGGAGAAGAGACCCAGTACTTC.

This clonotype was observed many times. The chain has TRBV5-4 and TRBJ2-3, with 9 bases fitting TRBD2. Germline CDR1 SGHNT, CDR2 YYREEE (reference sequence). CDR3 length: 13 amino acids. V was pared by 8 bases and J by 6 bases, with 7 bases of the junction left unmatched. CDR3 region: CASSSGRYDTQYF. The DNA of the CDR3 is TGTGCCAGTTCCAGCGGGAGGTACGATACGCAGTATTTT.

The chain uses TRBV6-2 or TRBV6-3 and TRBJ2-2; 9 bases are shared with TRBD2. The CDR3 runs 15 residues. V trimming: 6 bases; J trimming: 3 bases; junction bases outside the gene matches: 5. Germline values: CDR1 MNHEY, CDR2 SVGEGT. CDR3 region: CASRLAGGYTGELFF. Here the CDR3 DNA reads TGTGCCAGCAGACTAGCGGGCGGATACACCGGGGAGCTGTTTTTT.

This clonotype appeared a few times. The rearrangement joins TRBV28 to TRBJ1-5; D is undetermined. This CDR3 spans 12 amino acids. Germline lookup yields CDR1 MDHEN and CDR2 SYDVKM. The V and J ends lost 8 bases and 6 bases respectively, with 11 bases between them. Written as DNA, the CDR3 is TGTGCCAGCCTCACGGGGAGTCAGCCCCAGCATTTT. As protein: CASLTGSQPQHF. The whole variable domain, filled in from reference TRBV28 and TRBJ1-5, reads DVKVTQSSRYLVKRTGEKVFLECVQDMDHENMFWYRQDPGLGLRLIYFSYDVKMKEKGDIPEGYSVSREKKERFSLILESASTNQTSMYLCASLTGSQPQHFGDGTRLSIL.

This clonotype was observed many times. V usage is TRBV29-1 and J usage is TRBJ2-3; D remains unclear. The CDR3 spans 14 residues. Trimming removed 4 bases at V and 1 base at J, with 12 bases between. Per the germline V gene, CDR1 is SQVTM and CDR2 is ANQGSEA. The CDR3 DNA is TGCAGCGTTGGCCCCGAACTGGGCACAGATACGCAGTATTTT. This gives the protein CSVGPELGTDTQYF.

At least ten counts were recorded for this clonotype. The J gene is TRBJ2-3, the V gene TRBV24-1, with TRBD2 matching over 8 bases. The CDR3 runs 16 residues. The V gene's germline CDR1 is KGHDR and CDR2 SFDVKD. Trimming took 5 bases from V and 4 from J; bases not matched to a gene: 10. This CDR3 is CATSAKPGLGPDTQYF. For the CDR3, the DNA is TGTGCCACCAGTGCCAAGCCGGGACTAGGGCCAGATACGCAGTATTTT.

This clonotype occurred many times. This chain connects TRBV10-1 to TRBJ2-3; no firm D call. V lost 3 bases and J lost 5, with 6 bases in between. Germline assignment: CDR1 WNHNN and CDR2 SYGVQD (reference sequence). The CDR3 runs 12 residues. CDR3 sequence (DNA): TGCGCCAGCAGTGAACTCGGAGATACGCAGTATTTT. This sequence encodes CASSELGDTQYF.

This clonotype is medium-sized. This sequence joins TRBV11-2 and TRBJ2-2; 12 bases align to TRBD2. V was clipped by 4 bases and J by 3 bases; unmatched bases: 0. The CDR3 loop spans 15 amino acids. Germline CDR1 SGHAT, CDR2 FQNNGV. CDR3 nucleotide sequence: TGTGCCAGCAGCTGGACTAGCGGGGACACCGGGGAGCTGTTTTTT. This encodes CASSWTSGDTGELFF.

The chain recombines TRBV14 with TRBJ1-1, with D perhaps matching TRBD1 (6 bases). CDR1 is SGHDN and CDR2 is FVKESK in the germline V gene. This CDR3 spans 15 amino acids. The ends were cut back, 4 bases at V and 3 bases at J, with 15 bases in the middle. DNA for the CDR3: TGTGCCAGCAGCCCCCGTACAGGGAGATACACTGAAGCTTTCTTT. This encodes CASSPRTGRYTEAFF.

The gene calls are TRBV7-2 and TRBJ2-7, with 7 bases fitting TRBD1. The CDR3 covers 14 residues. V lost 5 bases to trimming and J lost 0 bases; unmatched junction nucleotides: 4. The germline V gene has CDR1 SGHTA and CDR2 FQGNSA. CDR3 loop: CASSVDRDSYEQYF. The CDR3 coding sequence is TGTGCCAGCAGCGTCGACAGGGACTCCTACGAGCAGTACTTC.

This chain links TRBV5-1 with TRBJ2-4; 7 nucleotides align to TRBD1. The CDR3 spans 13 residues. After removal of 4 bases from V and 6 bases from J, the junction contained 4 bases not matched to a gene. Germline values: CDR1 SGHRS, CDR2 YFSETQ. In DNA form, the CDR3 reads TGCGCCAGCAGCGCCCGACAGGGAAACATTCAGTACTTC. It translates to CASSARQGNIQYF.